A selection of T cell receptor beta chains follows, all from one sample in a study of blood T cell repertoires in COVID-19. Here immunoSEQ multiplex PCR was the method, and the copy in TCRdb shows in-frame clones only, minus some. The repertoire holds about 160,000 clones, with approximately 80% as singletons. Sequenced: peripheral blood. These receptors originate from a human donor in a cohort sampled during active COVID-19. CDR3s include the opening cysteine and the closing phenylalanine or tryptophan. The order of the fields is CDR3 DNA, CDR3 protein, clone size, J gene, D gene, V gene. D genes are given only for firm matches. Size is omitted from some rows. Given values are once, few, many or a class for expanded clones.

cdr3_nt: TGCGCCAGCAGCCCCCGGACAGGGGGGGGAAACACCATATATTTT
cdr3_aa: CASSPRTGGGNTIYF
clone_size: few
j_call: TRBJ1-3
d_call: TRBD1
v_call: TRBV5-1

cdr3_nt: TGCGCCAGCACCTGGGGGCAGTTCAACACTGAAGCTTTCTTT
cdr3_aa: CASTWGQFNTEAFF
clone_size: NA
j_call: TRBJ1-1
d_call: NA
v_call: TRBV5-1

cdr3_nt: TGTGCCAGCAGTGACTTCGGACAGGGCCGGGATACGCAGTATTTT
cdr3_aa: CASSDFGQGRDTQYF
clone_size: NA
j_call: TRBJ2-3
d_call: TRBD1
v_call: TRBV6-4

cdr3_nt: TGTGCCAGCAGCTTGGCCCCAGGGAAGGACACTGAAGCTTTCTTT
cdr3_aa: CASSLAPGKDTEAFF
clone_size: NA
j_call: TRBJ1-1
d_call: NA
v_call: TRBV5-4

cdr3_nt: TGTGCCAGCGCGAAAAATGAGCAGTTCTTC
cdr3_aa: CASAKNEQFF
clone_size: NA
j_call: TRBJ2-1
d_call: NA
v_call: TRBV18

cdr3_nt: TGTGCCAGCAGTTACTCTACACCGAACACTGAAGCTTTCTTT
cdr3_aa: CASSYSTPNTEAFF
clone_size: NA
j_call: TRBJ1-1
d_call: NA
v_call: TRBV6-5

cdr3_nt: TGCGCCAGCAGCCAAGTGGAACAGTTAAACACCGGGGAGCTGTTTTTT
cdr3_aa: CASSQVEQLNTGELFF
clone_size: NA
j_call: TRBJ2-2
d_call: NA
v_call: TRBV4-1

cdr3_nt: TGTGCCAGCAGGCCTGGAGCGGGGGAGACCCAGTACTTC
cdr3_aa: CASRPGAGETQYF
clone_size: NA
j_call: TRBJ2-5
d_call: TRBD2
v_call: TRBV7-8

cdr3_nt: TGCGCCAGCAGCCAAGATTCAGGGGGATACTATGGCTACACCTTC
cdr3_aa: CASSQDSGGYYGYTF
clone_size: NA
j_call: TRBJ1-2
d_call: TRBD1
v_call: TRBV4-3

cdr3_nt: TGTGCCATCAGTGAGTCGAGCGGGATGCTGGAGCTGTTTTTT
cdr3_aa: CAISESSGMLELFF
clone_size: NA
j_call: TRBJ2-2
d_call: TRBD2
v_call: TRBV10-3

cdr3_nt: TGTGCCAGCAGAGTTCAGGATAATTCACCCCTCCACTTT
cdr3_aa: CASRVQDNSPLHF
clone_size: NA
j_call: TRBJ1-6
d_call: NA
v_call: TRBV25-1

cdr3_nt: TGCGCCAGCAGCCAAGGACCGGGACTAGTCGTAAACATTCAGTACTTC
cdr3_aa: CASSQGPGLVVNIQYF
clone_size: NA
j_call: TRBJ2-4
d_call: TRBD2
v_call: TRBV4-3

cdr3_nt: TGTGCCAGCAGCCATGTTACCTCCGGGACAGGGACTGAAGCTTTCTTT
cdr3_aa: CASSHVTSGTGTEAFF
clone_size: NA
j_call: TRBJ1-1
d_call: TRBD1
v_call: TRBV3-1/TRBV3-2

cdr3_nt: TGTGCCAGCTCATCAGGGACAACTAATGAAAAACTGTTTTTT
cdr3_aa: CASSSGTTNEKLFF
clone_size: NA
j_call: TRBJ1-4
d_call: NA
v_call: TRBV18

cdr3_nt: TGTGCCAGCAGCCATAGCGGGGGTGTAGATACGCAGTATTTT
cdr3_aa: CASSHSGGVDTQYF
clone_size: NA
j_call: TRBJ2-3
d_call: TRBD2
v_call: TRBV3-1/TRBV3-2

cdr3_nt: TGTGCCAGCAGCCCCCGGACAGGCCCAGGGGATTCACCCCTCCACTTT
cdr3_aa: CASSPRTGPGDSPLHF
clone_size: NA
j_call: TRBJ1-6
d_call: TRBD1
v_call: TRBV7-2

cdr3_nt: TGTGCCAGCAGTTACAGGACGGACTATGGCTACACCTTC
cdr3_aa: CASSYRTDYGYTF
clone_size: NA
j_call: TRBJ1-2
d_call: NA
v_call: TRBV12-3/TRBV12-4

cdr3_nt: TGTGCCAGCAGCCGACTAGCGGGACCAAATACGCAGTATTTT
cdr3_aa: CASSRLAGPNTQYF
clone_size: NA
j_call: TRBJ2-3
d_call: TRBD2
v_call: TRBV2

cdr3_nt: TGTGCCAGCAGTGTAACTAGCGCACGATACGAGCAGTACTTC
cdr3_aa: CASSVTSARYEQYF
clone_size: few
j_call: TRBJ2-7
d_call: TRBD2
v_call: TRBV2

cdr3_nt: TGTGCCAGCAGTCCAGGGGGCAGCGGTTACGAGCAGTACTTC
cdr3_aa: CASSPGGSGYEQYF
clone_size: NA
j_call: TRBJ2-7
d_call: TRBD1
v_call: TRBV2

cdr3_nt: TGTGCCTGGAACCGACAGGGTCCCGGGGAGCTGTTTTTT
cdr3_aa: CAWNRQGPGELFF
clone_size: NA
j_call: TRBJ2-2
d_call: TRBD1
v_call: TRBV30

cdr3_nt: TGTGCCAGCAGCCAAAAGGGGGGGGGAGAGACCCAGTACTTC
cdr3_aa: CASSQKGGGETQYF
clone_size: NA
j_call: TRBJ2-5
d_call: NA
v_call: TRBV3-1/TRBV3-2

cdr3_nt: TGTGCCAGCAGTTTGGCGGGGGCGCGGGTCACCGGGGAGCTGTTTTTT
cdr3_aa: CASSLAGARVTGELFF
clone_size: NA
j_call: TRBJ2-2
d_call: NA
v_call: TRBV28

cdr3_nt: TGTGCCAGCAGTTACTCTAGCGCCTCTAGCACAGATACGCAGTATTTT
cdr3_aa: CASSYSSASSTDTQYF
clone_size: NA
j_call: TRBJ2-3
d_call: NA
v_call: TRBV6-5

cdr3_nt: TGTGCCAGTACGAAGACGGGTCTCTCTGGAAACACCATATATTTT
cdr3_aa: CASTKTGLSGNTIYF
clone_size: NA
j_call: TRBJ1-3
d_call: NA
v_call: TRBV6-5

cdr3_nt: TGTGCCAGCAGCTTGGGGGTGACAGGGAACTATGGCTACACCTTC
cdr3_aa: CASSLGVTGNYGYTF
clone_size: NA
j_call: TRBJ1-2
d_call: TRBD1
v_call: TRBV5-6

cdr3_nt: TGTGCCAGCAGTTACTCTGGGCAGGGACAAGGAAACACCATATATTTT
cdr3_aa: CASSYSGQGQGNTIYF
clone_size: NA
j_call: TRBJ1-3
d_call: NA
v_call: TRBV6-5

cdr3_nt: TGTGCTAGTGGTTTGGTGACAGATAACACTGAAGCTTTCTTT
cdr3_aa: CASGLVTDNTEAFF
clone_size: few
j_call: TRBJ1-1
d_call: NA
v_call: TRBV12-5

cdr3_nt: TGTGCCAGCTCACCATCAGGGTCGAGCTCTGGAAACACCATATATTTT
cdr3_aa: CASSPSGSSSGNTIYF
clone_size: once
j_call: TRBJ1-3
d_call: NA
v_call: TRBV18

cdr3_nt: TGTGCCAGCAGCCCTTCCGGTTGGGACAGGGCCTACAATGAGCAGTTCTTC
cdr3_aa: CASSPSGWDRAYNEQFF
clone_size: few
j_call: TRBJ2-1
d_call: TRBD1
v_call: TRBV27

cdr3_nt: TGTGCCAGCAGGTACGATCCGCGTGGTCAAGAGACCCAGTACTTC
cdr3_aa: CASRYDPRGQETQYF
clone_size: NA
j_call: TRBJ2-5
d_call: NA
v_call: TRBV5-4